The 25 T cell receptor beta chains listed next were all sequenced from one sample in a study of cytomegalovirus exposure and HLA in healthy donors. The PCR ran on 60 Vbeta and 13 Jbeta primers. Measured with immunoSEQ multiplex PCR; TCRdb has only the in-frame clones, and not every one. Among around 130,000 clones listed, 55% to 75% were seen once. The sequenced sample was PBMCs. These receptors were obtained from a human donor in good health.

V gene TRBV6-1 combines with J gene TRBJ2-2; 7 bases fit TRBD1. Germline CDR1 MNHNS, CDR2 SASEGT. The CDR3 is made up of 15 amino acids. With V trimmed by 9 bases and J by 5 bases, 12 bases remained unmatched. The CDR3 coding sequence is TGTGCCAGTCCAGGGGGACAAGGCGTTACCGGGGAGCTGTTTTTT. Translating gives CASPGGQGVTGELFF.

This chain links TRBV14 with TRBJ2-1; 10 positions agree with TRBD2. CDR1 and CDR2 from the germline V gene are SGHDN and FVKESK. Losses at the gene ends were 3 bases for V and 10 bases for J; bases not matched to a gene: 9. The CDR3 covers 15 residues. CDR3: CASSQGVASGREQFF. The CDR3 DNA reads TGTGCCAGCAGCCAGGGTGTGGCTAGCGGGAGAGAGCAGTTCTTC.

The chain links TRBV6-1 to TRBJ1-1; D remains unclear. Trimming stripped 6 bases from V and 3 bases from J, with 8 bases between. Germline CDR1 MNHNS, CDR2 SASEGT. CDR3 length: 12 amino acids. In DNA, the CDR3 is TGTGCCAGCAGCCAGCTAGACACTGAAGCTTTCTTT. Translation: CASSQLDTEAFF.

This clone has only a few counts. The rearrangement links TRBV11-2 to TRBJ1-1, with a tentative D call TRBD1 (5 bases). The CDR3 totals 12 residues. Trimming took off 6 bases at V and 9 bases at J, with 14 bases between the two ends. Germline assignment: CDR1 SGHAT and CDR2 FQNNGV. CDR3 region: CASSLATDKAFF. The DNA for the CDR3 is TGTGCCAGCAGTCTGGCCACGGACAAAGCTTTCTTT. Complete variable domain (other parts from reference TRBV11-2 and TRBJ1-1): EAGVAQSPRYKIIEKRQSVAFWCNPISGHATLYWYQQILGQGPKLLIQFQNNGVVDDSQLPKDRFSAERLKGVDSTLKIQPAKLEDSAVYLCASSLATDKAFFGQGTRLTVV.

This clone occurred once. The rearrangement links TRBV5-6 to TRBJ2-5, with D possibly matching TRBD2 (6 bases). This CDR3 has 15 residues. Per germline, CDR1 SGHDT and CDR2 YYEEEE. V shed 4 bases and J shed 1 base, with 14 bases lying between them. In DNA, the CDR3 is TGTGCCAGCAGCACTACAATAGCGGTCCAAGAGACCCAGTACTTC. Its protein product is CASSTTIAVQETQYF.

The gene calls are TRBV7-9 and TRBJ2-6, with TRBD2 as a possible D gene (6 bases). The CDR3 extends over 15 amino acids. Deletions cut 7 bases from V and 1 base from J, with 11 bases between. CDR1 SEHNR and CDR2 FQNEAQ come from the germline V gene (reference sequence). CDR3 sequence (DNA): TGTGCCAGCACGAGGGCGGGGTCTGGGGCCAACGTCCTGACTTTC. It encodes CASTRAGSGANVLTF.

The chain carries TRBV2 and TRBJ1-2; 10 bases agree with TRBD1. The CDR3 length is 11 residues. The V and J ends lost 7 bases and 8 bases, in that order; junction bases with no gene match: 1. CDR1 SNHLY and CDR2 FYNNEI come from the germline V gene. DNA of the CDR3: TGTGCCAGCATGACAGGGGGCGGCTACACCTTC. Translating it yields CASMTGGGYTF. Based on the CDR3 plus reference TRBV2 and TRBJ1-2, the full variable domain is EPEVTQTPSHQVTQMGQEVILRCVPISNHLYFYWYRQILGQKVEFLVSFYNNEISEKSEIFDDQFSVERPDGSNFTLKIRSTKLEDSAMYFCASMTGGGYTFGSGTRLTVV.

V usage is TRBV7-2 and J usage is TRBJ1-1; no firm D call. CDR1 is SGHTA, CDR2 FQGNSA, per germline. The CDR3 is 14 amino acids. The V and J ends lost 5 bases and 3 bases respectively, with 13 bases between them. The CDR3 sequence is CASSPRAGDTEAFF. The CDR3 bases are TGTGCCAGCAGCCCACGGGCCGGGGACACTGAAGCTTTCTTT.

The rearrangement joins TRBV6-5 to TRBJ1-3; D is undetermined. Germline CDR1 MNHEY, CDR2 SVGAGI. This CDR3 is built from 13 residues. Trimming stripped 2 bases from V and 8 bases from J, with 10 bases between. CDR3 protein: CASSYERTHTIYF. CDR3 DNA sequence: TGTGCCAGCAGTTACGAGAGGACTCACACCATATATTTT.

V usage is TRBV5-5 and J usage is TRBJ1-2; D not certain. V dropped 0 bases and J dropped 8 bases, with 14 bases sitting between them. The germline V gene has CDR1 SGHKS and CDR2 YYEKEE (reference sequence). This CDR3 is 14 amino acids long. The CDR3 nucleotides read TGTGCCAGCAGCTTGGTTAGCAATCGAAGGGGCTACACCTTC. It translates to CASSLVSNRRGYTF.

The DNA of the CDR3 is TGTGCCAGCAGTTACTCAACAGGGAACACTGAAGCTTTCTTT. Its translation is CASSYSTGNTEAFF. The chain has TRBV6-5 and TRBJ1-1; tentative D call: TRBD1 (5 bases). V was pared by 0 bases and J by 1 base, with 6 bases between. This CDR3 region has 14 residues. Germline loops: CDR1 MNHEY, CDR2 SVGAGI.

This clone has a handful of counts. The chain couples TRBV5-6 to TRBJ2-3; the match to TRBD2 covers 9 bases. The CDR3 extends over 15 amino acids. CDR1 is SGHDT, CDR2 YYEEEE, per germline. V gave up 4 bases and J gave up 0 bases; unmatched junction bases: 3. The CDR3 protein is CASSHLAGSTDTQYF. CDR3 bases: TGTGCCAGCAGCCATCTAGCGGGGAGCACAGATACGCAGTATTTT.

In this sample, this clone turned up many times. The chain employs TRBV2 and TRBJ2-7, with a possible D match to TRBD2 (5 bases). CDR3 size: 12 residues. CDR1 SNHLY and CDR2 FYNNEI come from the germline V gene. The ends were cut back, 8 bases at V and 3 bases at J, with 11 bases in the middle. CDR3 protein: CASVRADYEQYF. For the CDR3, the DNA is TGTGCCAGCGTGCGGGCAGACTACGAGCAGTACTTC.

The gene calls are TRBV19 and TRBJ1-1; perhaps TRBD1 as D (6 bases). Germline V gives CDR1 LNHDA, CDR2 SQIVND (reference sequence). Trimming left V 6 bases short and J 2 bases short, with 22 bases between. The CDR3 has 17 residues. The CDR3: CASRKPHLRGINTEAFF. In DNA, the CDR3 is TGTGCCAGTAGGAAGCCCCACCTGAGGGGGATCAACACTGAAGCTTTCTTT.

This clone was found a few times. Here the CDR3 reads CASSPSIGRGETQYF. DNA for the CDR3: TGTGCCAGCAGCCCATCAATTGGGAGGGGAGAGACCCAGTACTTC. This chain joins TRBV7-2 and TRBJ2-5; 7 bases are a match to TRBD2. Trimming cost V 5 bases and J 4 bases; bases outside gene matches: 10. The CDR3 spans 15 residues. Looked up from germline, CDR1 is SGHTA and CDR2 is FQGNSA.

V is TRBV5-4 and J is TRBJ1-4; D is possibly TRBD1 (5 bases). The ends were cut back, 0 bases at V and 8 bases at J, with 11 bases in the middle. Germline V CDR1 and CDR2: SGHNT, YYREEE (reference sequence). The CDR3 consists of 14 residues. The CDR3 loop reads CASSLVGGVEKLFF. The CDR3 coding sequence is TGTGCCAGCAGCTTGGTTGGAGGGGTCGAAAAACTGTTTTTT.

V is TRBV10-3 and J is TRBJ1-2; 9 bases map to TRBD1. V dropped 0 bases and J dropped 8; count of bases not matched to a gene: 10. The germline gives CDR1 ENHRY, CDR2 SYGVKD. This CDR3 has 16 amino acids. The CDR3 here is CAISESGRQGGSGYTF. Written as DNA, the CDR3 is TGTGCCATCAGTGAGTCGGGCAGACAGGGGGGTAGCGGCTACACCTTC.

This sequence joins TRBV19 and TRBJ1-2, with D perhaps matching TRBD1 (6 bases). V gave up 6 bases and J gave up 7 bases, with 15 bases separating them. The CDR3 is 13 residues long. Germline loops: CDR1 LNHDA, CDR2 SQIVND (reference sequence). The chain's CDR3 is CASSDGTGIGYTF. The CDR3 bases are TGTGCCAGTAGCGACGGCACAGGGATTGGCTACACCTTC.

The rearrangement uses TRBV5-8 and TRBJ1-5, with a weak D call TRBD1 (5 bases). Germline-derived CDR1 and CDR2 are SGHTS and YDEGEE. CDR3 length: 13 amino acids. The V gene lost 4 bases and the J gene lost 7 bases, with 12 bases spanning the gap. CDR3 coding DNA: TGTGCCAGCAGCCGATTGGGGGGACAGCCCCAGCATTTT. This codes for CASSRLGGQPQHF.

CDR3 protein: CASTQATYEQYF. The CDR3 nucleotides read TGTGCCAGCACCCAGGCTACCTACGAGCAGTACTTC. The chain recombines TRBV28 with TRBJ2-7; D remains unclear. The CDR3 runs to 12 residues. Germline V gives CDR1 MDHEN, CDR2 SYDVKM. V lost 7 bases and J lost 2, with 9 bases in between.

This rearrangement joins TRBV28 to TRBJ1-2, with 8 positions matching TRBD1. The V and J ends lost 5 bases and 4 bases, in that order; junction bases with no gene match: 9. Looked up from germline, CDR1 is MDHEN and CDR2 is SYDVKM. CDR3 length: 15 residues. Here the CDR3 reads CASSGGGQGGYGYTF. The CDR3 DNA reads as TGTGCCAGCAGTGGGGGTGGACAGGGAGGCTATGGCTACACCTTC.

In its sample, this clone was seen a few times. The chain carries TRBV7-2 and TRBJ1-2; TRBD1 matches at 12 bases. Germline CDR1 and CDR2: SGHTA and FQGNSA. Trimming at V came to 5 bases and at J to 10 bases, leaving 5 bases not matched to a gene. This CDR3 comprises 13 residues. The CDR3 sequence is CASSVGQGAVYTF. As DNA, the CDR3 is TGTGCCAGCAGCGTGGGACAGGGGGCAGTCTACACCTTC.

The chain carries TRBV13 and TRBJ1-2; D might be TRBD1 (6 bases). Germline CDR1 and CDR2: PRHDT and FYEKMQ (reference sequence). The CDR3 length is 13 residues. V was pared by 3 bases and J by 2 bases, with 7 bases between. This CDR3 reads CASSLGANYGYTF. The CDR3 DNA follows: TGTGCCAGCAGCTTGGGGGCCAACTATGGCTACACCTTC.

A few counts support this clone. The V and J genes are TRBV10-3 and TRBJ2-1; the D gene is possibly TRBD1 (6 bases). This CDR3 is built from 12 residues. Germline loops: CDR1 ENHRY, CDR2 SYGVKD. The V gene lost 7 bases and the J gene lost 8 bases, with 12 bases spanning the gap. The CDR3 DNA reads as TGTGCCATCATGGGACAAATGGATGAGCAGTTCTTC. Protein: CAIMGQMDEQFF.

The V and J genes are TRBV2 and TRBJ1-6; D not certain. The CDR3 extends over 12 amino acids. The ends were cut back, 4 bases at V and 9 bases at J, with 7 bases in the middle. The germline gives CDR1 SNHLY, CDR2 FYNNEI. The CDR3 region has the DNA TGTGCCAGCAGTGTCTCAGGTTCACCCCTCCACTTT. It translates to CASSVSGSPLHF. Filled out from reference TRBV2 and TRBJ1-6, the complete variable domain reads EPEVTQTPSHQVTQMGQEVILRCVPISNHLYFYWYRQILGQKVEFLVSFYNNEISEKSEIFDDQFSVERPDGSNFTLKIRSTKLEDSAMYFCASSVSGSPLHFGNGTRLTVT.